This entry lists 32 T cell receptor beta chains sequenced from one sample in a study of cytomegalovirus exposure and HLA in healthy donors. With 60 Vbeta and 13 Jbeta primers, the PCR was carried out. Data came from immunoSEQ multiplex PCR; TCRdb stores just in-frame clones and leaves some out. The table shows around 150,000 clones, with about 64% occurring only once. Sequenced: PBMCs. These receptor sequences come from a man between 45 and 60 years old in good health and CMV-seronegative.

The chain carries TRBV14 and TRBJ2-3; 9 bases line up with TRBD2. With V trimmed by 1 base and J by 2 bases, 13 bases remained unmatched. Germline CDR1 is SGHDN and CDR2 is FVKESK. The length of the CDR3 is 19 residues. CDR3: CASSQAHEGLAGHTDTQYF. The CDR3 bases are TGTGCCAGCAGCCAAGCTCACGAAGGGCTAGCGGGGCACACAGATACGCAGTATTTT. The variable domain in full, completed from reference TRBV14 and TRBJ2-3, reads EAGVTQFPSHSVIEKGQTVTLRCDPISGHDNLYWYRRVMGKEIKFLLHFVKESKQDESGMPNNRFLAERTGGTYSTLKVQPAELEDSGVYFCASSQAHEGLAGHTDTQYFGPGTRLTVL.

The rearrangement uses TRBV7-3 and TRBJ1-2; 9 positions agree with TRBD1. With V trimmed by 8 bases and J by 6 bases, 10 bases remained unmatched. The V gene's germline CDR1 is SGHTA and CDR2 FQGTGA. The CDR3 has 14 amino acids. In DNA, the CDR3 is TGTGCCAGCTCAACCCCGGGGACAGGGAATGGCTACACCTTC. Its protein is CASSTPGTGNGYTF.

This rearrangement joins TRBV28 to TRBJ1-1, with D maybe TRBD1 (6 bases). The V gene's germline CDR1 is MDHEN and CDR2 SYDVKM. V was clipped by 6 bases and J by 4 bases, with 15 bases between them. The CDR3 consists of 14 residues. The CDR3 DNA is TGTGCCAGCAGCAGCGGACCCAGGGGCACTGAAGCTTTCTTT. This translates into CASSSGPRGTEAFF.

To note about this clone: The sample has other DNA sequences that encode this CDR3 too. The chain couples TRBV5-4 to TRBJ2-3; TRBD1 might be the D (5 bases). The V and J ends lost 1 base and 0 bases respectively, with 9 bases between them. Looked up from germline, CDR1 is SGHNT and CDR2 is YYREEE (reference sequence). The CDR3 is made up of 15 amino acids. As DNA, the CDR3 is TGTGCCAGCAGCTTGAGGGGTCCAAGCACAGATACGCAGTATTTT. It encodes CASSLRGPSTDTQYF.

The chain links TRBV5-4 to TRBJ1-3; 8 bases line up with TRBD1. The CDR3 runs 14 residues. With 3 bases clipped from V and 2 bases from J, the junction kept 1 base outside the gene matches. CDR1 is SGHNT, CDR2 YYREEE, per germline (reference sequence). CDR3 in DNA: TGTGCCAGCAGCTCGACAGGGGCTGGAAACACCATATATTTT. Amino acids: CASSSTGAGNTIYF.

The chain is built from TRBV10-3 and TRBJ1-3; D is perhaps TRBD1 (5 bases). Trimming pared 11 bases from V and 1 base from J, leaving 12 bases between. This CDR3 spans 13 amino acids. The germline V gene has CDR1 ENHRY and CDR2 SYGVKD. CDR3 loop: CAPTAGSGNTIYF. CDR3 DNA sequence: TGTGCCCCAACAGCAGGGTCTGGAAACACCATATATTTT.

The chain carries TRBV5-6 and TRBJ1-2; weak D call: TRBD1 (5 bases). V was shortened by 2 bases and J by 8 bases, with 13 bases between the two germline ends. The CDR3 extends over 13 amino acids. The germline V gene has CDR1 SGHDT and CDR2 YYEEEE. In DNA form, the CDR3 reads TGTGCCAGCAGCTTTTGGGGGGAGAGGGGCTACACCTTC. Protein: CASSFWGERGYTF. Looking up the rest from reference TRBV5-6 and TRBJ1-2 gives the full variable domain: DAGVTQSPTHLIKTRGQQVTLRCSPKSGHDTVSWYQQALGQGPQFIFQYYEEEERQRGNFPDRFSGHQFPNYSSELNVNALLLGDSALYLCASSFWGERGYTFGSGTRLTVV.

The chain carries TRBV7-8 and TRBJ2-6; 11 nucleotides match TRBD1. The CDR3 consists of 18 residues. Germline loops: CDR1 SGHVS, CDR2 FQNEAQ. J was trimmed by 1 base and V by 5 bases; bases with no gene match: 7. Written as DNA, the CDR3 is TGTGCCAGCAGCCTACGGACAGGGGGCGAATCTGGGGCCAACGTCCTGACTTTC. Protein: CASSLRTGGESGANVLTF.

In this sample, this clone turned up a few times. The chain recombines TRBV27 with TRBJ2-3, with a tentative D call TRBD2 (6 bases). Trimming took off 5 bases at V and 8 bases at J, with 14 bases between the two ends. This CDR3 is 13 amino acids long. Germline CDR1 MNHEY, CDR2 SMNVEV (reference sequence). The CDR3 nucleotides read TGTGCCAGCAGTCTTACGACTAGTCGTACGCAGTATTTT. Encoded protein: CASSLTTSRTQYF.

V gene TRBV5-1 combines with J gene TRBJ2-1; a weak D match, TRBD2 (6 bases). The germline V gene encodes CDR1 SGHRS and CDR2 YFSETQ. The length of the CDR3 is 15 residues. V was cut by 2 bases and J by 5 bases, with 14 bases left in between. CDR3: CASSLTGTRDNEQFF. For the CDR3, the DNA is TGCGCCAGCAGCTTAACCGGGACTCGGGACAATGAGCAGTTCTTC.

V and J are TRBV7-9 and TRBJ1-5, with 7 nucleotides matching TRBD1. CDR1 and CDR2 (germline): SEHNR, FQNEAQ (reference sequence). The V and J ends lost 9 bases and 0 bases, in that order; junction bases with no gene match: 8. The CDR3 spans 15 residues. Here the CDR3 reads CASTTGHNSNQPQHF. The CDR3 DNA follows: TGTGCCAGTACGACAGGGCATAATAGCAATCAGCCCCAGCATTTT.

The V gene is TRBV7-3, the J gene TRBJ1-1; no definite D call. This CDR3 comprises 13 residues. Germline loops: CDR1 SGHTA, CDR2 FQGTGA. V lost 5 bases and J lost 8, with 15 bases in between. Here the CDR3 DNA reads TGTGCCAGCAGCCCTAATAGAGGGAGGGAAGCTTTCTTT. Its translation: CASSPNRGREAFF.

The CDR3 loop is CASSSTSQGGYGYTF. In nucleotides, the CDR3 is TGTGCCAGCAGCTCGACCAGCCAGGGAGGATATGGCTACACCTTC. The chain is built from TRBV5-6 and TRBJ1-2; D is perhaps TRBD1 (5 bases). V lost 3 bases, J lost 5 bases, and 17 bases lay in between. The CDR3 runs 15 residues. Per the germline V gene, CDR1 is SGHDT and CDR2 is YYEEEE.

The rearrangement links TRBV9 to TRBJ1-6, with a weak D call TRBD1 (6 bases). The germline CDR1 and CDR2 sequences are SGDLS and YYNGEE. V shed 0 bases and J shed 6 bases, with 13 bases lying between them. The CDR3 is 16 amino acids. CDR3 region: CASSVGEGVGNSPLHF. For the CDR3, the DNA is TGTGCCAGCAGCGTAGGGGAGGGGGTAGGTAATTCACCCCTCCACTTT.

J is TRBJ1-5 and V is TRBV5-1; possible D gene TRBD1, 5 bases. CDR1 SGHRS and CDR2 YFSETQ come from the germline V gene. There are 15 residues in the CDR3. The V end lost 4 bases, the J end lost 0 bases, and 11 bases lay between the germline ends. CDR3 sequence (DNA): TGCGCCAGCAGCGTATGGGGGGATAGCAATCAGCCCCAGCATTTT. Protein sequence: CASSVWGDSNQPQHF.

J is TRBJ1-3 and V is TRBV14; 8 nucleotides align to TRBD1. With V trimmed by 2 bases and J by 3 bases, 3 bases remained unmatched. This CDR3 region has 15 residues. Germline values: CDR1 SGHDN, CDR2 FVKESK. The CDR3 nucleotides are TGTGCCAGCAGCCAATTACAGGGGGTTGGAAACACCATATATTTT. It encodes CASSQLQGVGNTIYF.

V and J are TRBV5-1 and TRBJ2-3, with TRBD1 as a possible D gene (6 bases). This CDR3 is built from 14 residues. Germline values: CDR1 SGHRS, CDR2 YFSETQ. Trimming removed 2 bases at V and 5 bases at J, with 12 bases between. The CDR3 loop reads CASSFQGQEDTQYF. CDR3 DNA: TGCGCCAGCAGCTTCCAGGGGCAGGAAGATACGCAGTATTTT.

The chain carries TRBV4-3 and TRBJ1-6; weak D call: TRBD1 (5 bases). V lost 1 base and J lost 7, with 8 bases in between. Germline V CDR1 and CDR2: LGHNA, YSLEER. The CDR3 loop spans 14 amino acids. The CDR3 protein is CASSQGGRNSPLHF. For the CDR3, the DNA is TGCGCCAGCAGCCAAGGGGGCAGGAATTCACCCCTCCACTTT.

This rearrangement joins TRBV18 to TRBJ2-5; no reliable D call. Germline loops: CDR1 KGHSH, CDR2 LQKENI. Trimming cost V 2 bases and J 3 bases, with 13 bases left between them. This CDR3 region has 15 residues. CDR3 sequence reads: CASSPVASQKETQYF. The CDR3, as DNA: TGTGCCAGCTCACCAGTTGCGAGCCAAAAAGAGACCCAGTACTTC.

The chain uses TRBV6-5 and TRBJ1-4, with D possibly matching TRBD1 (6 bases). The CDR3 totals 16 residues. V lost 2 bases, J lost 5 bases, and 15 bases lay in between. Germline-derived CDR1 and CDR2 are MNHEY and SVGAGI. As DNA, the CDR3 is TGTGCCAGCAGTTACGGGGGCCGTTCTCGGAATGAAAAACTGTTTTTT. Translation: CASSYGGRSRNEKLFF.

The rearrangement links TRBV4-1 to TRBJ2-1, with 15 bases identical to TRBD2. J gave up 0 bases and V 3 bases, and 9 bases lay outside the gene matches. Germline CDR1 is MGHRA and CDR2 is YSYEKL. This CDR3 comprises 20 residues. The CDR3: CASSHRGTSGGLSSYNEQFF. The CDR3 DNA is TGCGCCAGCAGCCACCGGGGGACTAGCGGGGGGCTCAGCTCCTACAATGAGCAGTTCTTC.

The rearrangement uses TRBV2 and TRBJ2-7; 7 nucleotides line up with TRBD2. The CDR3 is made up of 16 amino acids. Germline V lookup: CDR1 SNHLY, CDR2 FYNNEI. V shed 0 bases and J 6 bases; nucleotides not matched to a gene: 11. CDR3 protein: CASSEAPTGGRSEQYF. The CDR3 region has the DNA TGTGCCAGCAGTGAAGCGCCCACGGGGGGAAGGAGCGAGCAGTACTTC.

This rearrangement joins TRBV4-2 to TRBJ2-5; maybe TRBD2 (7 bases). This CDR3 spans 14 amino acids. Trimming cost V 3 bases and J 5 bases, with 13 bases left between them. Germline V lookup: CDR1 LGHNA, CDR2 YNFKEQ. CDR3 protein: CASSHGGAGETQYF. CDR3 nucleotide sequence: TGTGCCAGCAGCCATGGGGGGGCCGGGGAGACCCAGTACTTC.

The chain is built from TRBV5-4 and TRBJ1-2; 9 nucleotides align to TRBD1. After removal of 4 bases from V and 5 bases from J, the junction contained 15 bases not matched to a gene. Germline CDR1 is SGHNT and CDR2 is YYREEE (reference sequence). The length of the CDR3 is 17 residues. The CDR3 bases are TGTGCCAGCAGCCCAGGTACCGGGACAGGGAAGAATTATGGCTACACCTTC. It specifies CASSPGTGTGKNYGYTF.

The chain has TRBV5-4 and TRBJ1-1; 7 bases are a match to TRBD1. CDR3 length: 14 amino acids. The J segment lost 4 bases and the V segment lost 4 bases, leaving 7 bases of the junction unmatched. Germline loops: CDR1 SGHNT, CDR2 YYREEE (reference sequence). This chain's CDR3 is CASSPTDRVTEAFF. DNA of the CDR3: TGTGCCAGCAGCCCCACCGACAGGGTCACTGAAGCTTTCTTT.

This rearrangement joins TRBV7-6 to TRBJ1-3, with TRBD1 matching 10 bases. The CDR3 runs 17 residues. In germline, CDR1 is SGHVS, CDR2 FNYEAQ. J lost 1 base, V lost 5 bases, and 8 bases had no gene match. Here the CDR3 reads CASSPRRTGGSGNTIYF. CDR3 DNA sequence: TGTGCCAGCAGCCCTCGTCGGACAGGGGGTTCTGGAAACACCATATATTTT.

This sequence joins TRBV6-6 and TRBJ2-3, with 7 bases matching TRBD1. CDR1 MNHNY and CDR2 SVGAGI come from the germline V gene (reference sequence). Trimming removed 6 bases from V and 5 bases from J; junction bases left unmatched: 8. This CDR3 is built from 14 residues. This chain's CDR3 is CASSSRGSGDTQYF. In DNA, the CDR3 is TGTGCCAGCAGCTCCAGGGGGTCGGGAGATACGCAGTATTTT.

The gene calls are TRBV4-3 and TRBJ2-7, with 10 bases aligning to TRBD1. Germline-derived CDR1 and CDR2 are LGHNA and YSLEER. The trim removed 0 bases at V and 4 bases at J, leaving 3 bases unmatched. The CDR3 consists of 15 residues. The CDR3 reads CASSQDGTGDYEQYF. The CDR3 nucleotides are TGCGCCAGCAGCCAAGATGGGACAGGGGATTACGAGCAGTACTTC.

V gene TRBV2 combines with J gene TRBJ1-3; D remains ambiguous. The CDR3 is made up of 16 amino acids. CDR1 and CDR2 from the germline V gene are SNHLY and FYNNEI. Trimming shortened V by 4 bases and J by 1 base, and 14 bases separated the two germline ends. CDR3 loop: CASSANDPRSGNTIYF. The CDR3 DNA reads as TGTGCCAGCAGTGCGAACGACCCCAGGTCTGGAAACACCATATATTTT.

V and J are TRBV28 and TRBJ1-2; possible D gene TRBD1, 5 bases. Germline CDR1 MDHEN, CDR2 SYDVKM. The CDR3 runs to 16 residues. Trimming shortened V by 2 bases and J by 3 bases, and 16 bases separated the two germline ends. DNA for the CDR3: TGTGCCAGCAGTTTACCTCTCGGACACTCCTACTATGGCTACACCTTC. It is translated as CASSLPLGHSYYGYTF.

V is TRBV9 and J is TRBJ2-7; 8 bases align to TRBD2. The CDR3 sequence is 15 residues long. V was pared by 1 base and J by 0 bases, with 3 bases of the junction left unmatched. The germline V gene has CDR1 SGDLS and CDR2 YYNGEE. The CDR3 bases are TGTGCCAGCAGCGTAAGCGGGGGCCTCTCCTACGAGCAGTACTTC. Its translation: CASSVSGGLSYEQYF.

The V and J genes are TRBV28 and TRBJ1-1, with no clear D. Trimming cost V 3 bases and J 0 bases, with 5 bases left between them. The CDR3 runs to 13 residues. Germline CDR1 MDHEN, CDR2 SYDVKM. Here the CDR3 reads CASSFNMNTEAFF. CDR3 coding DNA: TGTGCCAGCAGTTTTAACATGAACACTGAAGCTTTCTTT.